What follows describes a single TCR beta chain. Its matching antigen is unknown. The data were taken from a study of cytomegalovirus exposure and HLA in healthy donors. Study at large: The approximately 660 first-cohort repertoires shared a platform with the 130 or so validation repertoires, as reported in a later analysis.

Study outcomes and limitations: The study found most TCR sequences rare, yet found some public TCRs in many donors. The study listed around 150 cytomegalovirus-associated TCR beta chains. In vitro testing confirmed a few CMV-associated chains as specific for CMV antigens.

Germline V gene lookup returns CDR1 MRHNA and CDR2 SNTAGT. Deletions cut 6 bases from V and 13 bases from J, with 21 bases between. The CDR3 has 13 amino acids. Libraries were prepared by immunoSEQ multiplex PCR; TCRdb keeps only in-frame clonotypes and omits some of them. This sample carries under 150,000 clones, about 86% of them seen once, and the ten largest clones take approximately 7.5%. V is TRBV6-4 and J is TRBJ1-1; TRBD1 is a possible D gene (5 bases). The receptor comes from a young woman in good health and CMV-seropositive. The sample taken for sequencing was PBMCs. The CDR3 region has the DNA TGTGCCAGCAGCGAACAGTGGGGCCATTATGTTTTCTTT. Amino acid sequence: CASSEQWGHYVFF.